This TCR beta chain was sequenced during a study of T cell changes during pregnancy in multiple sclerosis. Deletions cut 2 bases from V and 5 bases from J, with 9 bases between. Germline CDR1 MNHNS, CDR2 SASEGT. The CDR3 runs 13 residues. Generated by immunoSEQ multiplex PCR, the TCRdb table keeps only in-frame clones and is missing some. This sample has more than 25,000 clones, with roughly nine tenths found just once. The J gene is TRBJ1-1, the V gene TRBV6-1; unclear D gene. Sequenced material: CD4+ T cells from peripheral blood mononuclear cells, taken in the first trimester of pregnancy. This TCR derives from a female donor with multiple sclerosis, enrolled in a pregnancy study. In DNA form, the CDR3 reads TGTGCCAGCAGTGAACTTTTGGAGACTGAAGCTTTCTTT. Its translation: CASSELLETEAFF.